The text below deals with one T cell receptor (beta chain). The sample comes from a study of PD-L1 blockade in urothelial cancer. Study context: Analysis of the blood was performed 3 weeks (second dose) and 6 weeks after treatment start.

Produced via immunoSEQ multiplex PCR; TCRdb's table is partial and in-frame only. Of about 100,000 clones listed, about 91% were seen once; the top ten hold 0.8% to 1%. Trimming removed 0 bases at V and 5 bases at J, with 12 bases between. This CDR3 region has 15 residues. Germline V lookup: CDR1 SGHDT, CDR2 YYEEEE. Patients had locally advanced or metastatic urothelial carcinoma. The number of samples from each patient was between 1 and 8, taken pretreatment and on-treatment. Specimen: PBMCs, collected around atezolizumab (anti-PD-L1) treatment. This clonotype was obtained from an elderly woman with urothelial cancer. The gene calls are TRBV5-6 and TRBJ2-1, with D possibly matching TRBD2 (6 bases). The CDR3 reads CASSLGPGAHNEQFF. CDR3 in DNA: TGTGCCAGCAGCTTGGGCCCGGGAGCCCACAATGAGCAGTTCTTC. Using reference TRBV5-6 and TRBJ2-1 for the parts outside the CDR3, the full variable domain is DAGVTQSPTHLIKTRGQQVTLRCSPKSGHDTVSWYQQALGQGPQFIFQYYEEEERQRGNFPDRFSGHQFPNYSSELNVNALLLGDSALYLCASSLGPGAHNEQFFGPGTRLTVL.